Below, one T cell receptor beta chain is given with its context. Its antigen remains unidentified. This specimen belongs to a study of CD8+ T cells in alopecia areata. Study-wide results and caveats: For patients receiving tofacitinib, scalp clonality and expanded CD8+ clones among the top 100 significantly decreased. Normal scalp had lower clonality than lesional scalp, with alopecia totalis/universalis lesions showing this most strongly.

Sequencing relied on a cDNA template that was reverse transcribed from extracted RNA. Profiling relied on immunoSEQ multiplex PCR, and the TCRdb table lists in-frame clones only, not all of them. The sample shows fewer than 200,000 clones, roughly 60% of them seen only once. Trimming removed 1 base from V and 10 bases from J; junction bases left unmatched: 3. In germline, CDR1 is SGHRS, CDR2 YFSETQ. This CDR3 is built from 14 residues. The treatment was: oral pan-JAK inhibitor, 5-10 mg twice daily. Collected material from alopecia areata patients comprised lesional scalp punch biopsies and peripheral blood.

This clonotype originated in a human donor with alopecia areata. The specimen comprised CD4+ T cells sorted from blood, sampled at week 24, from a patient treated with tofacitinib. The gene calls are TRBV5-1 and TRBJ1-6; 9 nucleotides match TRBD1. The CDR3 region is CASSLTGGWSPLHF. CDR3 nucleotide sequence: TGCGCCAGCAGCTTGACAGGGGGCTGGTCACCCCTCCACTTT.